This T cell receptor beta chain appears in the sequencing data of a study of T cells in Graves' hyperthyroidism and ophthalmopathy. Amplification targeted TCR beta CDR3 regions from RNA transcripts. HTBI primers drove first-round RT-PCR of the TCR CDR3. TCRdb reprocessed the multiplex PCR reads via MiXCR and lists one record per CDR3 protein. This sample has hundreds of thousands of distinct CDR3 sequences, with over 15% found just once. Ten or more counts support this clonotype. The germline CDR1 and CDR2 sequences are MNHEY and SVGEGT. V lost 2 bases and J lost 4; bases outside the gene matches: 9. The CDR3 extends over 16 amino acids.

The source of this sequence is a woman aged 55-70 years with Graves' ophthalmopathy. Sequenced: blood. V and J are TRBV6-2 or TRBV6-3 and TRBJ2-5; TRBD2 aligns across 8 bases. CDR3 DNA: TGTGCCAGCAGTTACGTAGCGGGGCGCGGAGCAGAGACCCAGTACTTC. This codes for CASSYVAGRGAETQYF.